This TCR beta chain was captured in a study of radiotherapy plus CTLA-4 blockade in lung cancer (dated by TCRdb to 2017 to 2018). Study-level background: Among the enrolled patients, 15% to 20% had an objective response, and 25% to 35% reached disease control. The study at large found these results: Early dynamic changes in blood T cell clones, together with increased serum interferon-beta after radiation, were reported as the strongest predictors of response. TCR clones derived from tumors expanded in peripheral blood after treatment with radiotherapy and ipilimumab.

The CDR3 has 11 amino acids, counting the end cysteine and phenylalanine. The only DNA kept is the CDR3, 33 bases in frame from the first base. Per the germline V gene (reference sequence), DFQATT is the CDR1 and SNEGSKA is the CDR2. Trimming takes 4 bases from V and 7 bases from J, and the germline ends sit 10 bases apart. Of note for this clone: Its binding antigen is unknown. No clone much larger than this one lies a single base away; base qualities are absent.

To prepare the library, the immunoSEQ multiplex PCR assay was applied. Not all clones reach the TCRdb copy of this immuneACCESS table, which keeps in-frame sequences only. Checked studies attribute under half of the gap to unresolved V genes and leave the rest unexplained. The sample profile shows about 44,000 clones; approximately 80% of them were found once. Together, the top ten hold about 2.6% of the sample. The study evaluated CTLA-4 blockade (ipilimumab) given together with focal radiation therapy in patients who had chemo-refractory metastatic non-small-cell lung cancer. The sequence is built from TRBV20-1 and TRBJ2-5; the D gene is perhaps TRBD2, on 5 matching bases. The sequencing here drew on peripheral blood, taken from a patient treated with radiotherapy plus ipilimumab. This receptor was identified in a human donor with non-small cell lung cancer whose response to radiotherapy plus ipilimumab could not be evaluated. The CDR3 protein sequence reads: CSATKGGTQYF. At the DNA level, the sequence is TGCAGTGCTACCAAAGGAGGGACCCAGTACTTC.